A single sample is the source of the 12 T cell receptor beta chains below, sequenced in a study of T cells in Graves' hyperthyroidism and ophthalmopathy. The investigators amplified TCR beta CDR3 regions from RNA transcripts. First-round RT-PCR of the TCR CDR3 relied on the HTBI primer set. MiXCR, run by TCRdb on the multiplex PCR reads, gives a single entry per CDR3 protein. The table includes about 520,000 distinct CDR3 sequences, 24% detected once. Sample: blood. All receptors come from a woman in her twenties or thirties with Graves' ophthalmopathy.

The sample holds a few counts of this clonotype. The rearrangement joins TRBV25-1 to TRBJ1-5, with a weak D call TRBD1 (5 bases). Trimming left V 1 base short and J 4 bases short, with 14 bases between. The CDR3 totals 16 residues. Germline assignment: CDR1 MGHDK and CDR2 SYGVNS. The CDR3 loop reads CASSELEGPENQPQHF. The CDR3 DNA is TGTGCCAGCAGTGAATTGGAGGGGCCCGAAAATCAGCCCCAGCATTTT.

This clonotype was recorded many times. This chain connects TRBV7-8 to TRBJ1-5; TRBD1 aligns across 9 bases. The CDR3 runs to 15 residues. CDR1 SGHVS and CDR2 FQNEAQ come from the germline V gene. V was clipped by 5 bases and J by 6 bases; unmatched bases: 8. The CDR3 DNA follows: TGTGCCAGCAGCCCGAACAGGGGGCTGGCTCAGCCCCAGCATTTT. It specifies CASSPNRGLAQPQHF.

The gene calls are TRBV30 and TRBJ1-5; 7 bases line up with TRBD1. The CDR3 is 16 residues long. CDR1 and CDR2 (germline): GTSNPN, SVGIG (reference sequence). V lost 0 bases to trimming and J lost 2 bases; unmatched junction nucleotides: 7. CDR3 bases: TGTGCCTGGAGTGTAAGGGGGCGCGTACGCAATCAGCCCCAGCATTTT. As protein: CAWSVRGRVRNQPQHF.

The sample holds a few counts of this clonotype. V gene TRBV29-1 combines with J gene TRBJ2-2; either TRBD1 or TRBD2 may supply D (7 bases each). Trimming cost V 6 bases and J 7 bases, with 15 bases left between them. Germline loops: CDR1 SQVTM, CDR2 ANQGSEA. The CDR3 covers 13 residues. CDR3 bases: TGCAGCGTCGACAGGGAGGGTCACGGGGAGCTGTTTTTT. It yields the protein CSVDREGHGELFF.

At least ten counts were recorded for this clonotype. The V call is TRBV27, the J call TRBJ2-7; TRBD1 is a possible D gene (6 bases). The CDR3 contains 15 residues. Per germline, CDR1 MNHEY and CDR2 SMNVEV (reference sequence). V was shortened by 3 bases and J by 3 bases, with 15 bases between the two germline ends. CDR3 sequence: CASSFRTVGVYEQYF. The CDR3 DNA follows: TGTGCCAGCAGTTTCCGGACAGTTGGAGTCTACGAGCAGTACTTC.

This clonotype has at least ten counts. V usage is TRBV20-1 and J usage is TRBJ1-1, with D uncertain. The CDR3 extends over 13 amino acids. Looked up from germline, CDR1 is DFQATT and CDR2 is SNEGSKA (reference sequence). Trimming removed 3 bases at V and 4 bases at J, with 12 bases between. The CDR3 DNA reads as TGCAGTGCTAGTAAATCGGCGGGCACTGAAGCTTTCTTT. Protein sequence: CSASKSAGTEAFF.

This clonotype was seen repeatedly, ten times or more. The chain's CDR3 is CASSSGQGMGSPLHF. Written as DNA, the CDR3 is TGCGCCAGCAGCTCGGGACAGGGGATGGGTTCACCCCTCCACTTT. This chain uses TRBV5-1 with TRBJ1-6; 10 bases match TRBD1. The CDR3 has 15 amino acids. V lost 3 bases and J lost 9; bases outside the gene matches: 6. The germline V gene encodes CDR1 SGHRS and CDR2 YFSETQ.

At least ten counts were recorded for this clonotype. The rearrangement uses TRBV4-1 and TRBJ1-1; D is ambiguous. This CDR3 contains 14 residues. Germline CDR1 is MGHRA and CDR2 is YSYEKL. Trimming cost V 5 bases and J 1 base, with 11 bases left between them. The CDR3 protein is CASSGPLRNTEAFF. CDR3 nucleotides: TGCGCCAGCAGCGGGCCTCTCAGGAACACTGAAGCTTTCTTT.

This clonotype was seen repeatedly, ten times or more. CDR3 residues: CASSSGQGPGAKNIQYF. CDR3 nucleotides: TGTGCCAGCAGTTCAGGACAGGGGCCAGGAGCCAAAAACATTCAGTACTTC. The chain links TRBV6-5 to TRBJ2-4, with TRBD1 matching over 9 bases. The V segment lost 4 bases and the J segment 0 bases; nucleotides outside the gene matches: 7. This CDR3 spans 17 amino acids. The germline V gene encodes CDR1 MNHEY and CDR2 SVGAGI.

The V gene is TRBV7-8, the J gene TRBJ2-7, with D perhaps matching TRBD1 (7 bases). Germline V CDR1 and CDR2: SGHVS, FQNEAQ. The CDR3 runs 14 residues. V was clipped by 4 bases and J by 4 bases, with 14 bases between them. The DNA of the CDR3 is TGTGCCAGCAGCTCCAGGGGGGTGGCATACGAGCAGTACTTC. Translated: CASSSRGVAYEQYF. Full variable domain (rest looked up from reference TRBV7-8 and TRBJ2-7): GAGVSQSPRYKVAKRGQDVALRCDPISGHVSLFWYQQALGQGPEFLTYFQNEAQLDKSGLPSDRFFAERPEGSVSTLKIQRTQQEDSAVYLCASSSRGVAYEQYFGPGTRLTVT.

J is TRBJ2-5 and V is TRBV29-1, with D possibly being TRBD1 (5 bases). The CDR3 contains 14 residues. CDR1 is SQVTM, CDR2 ANQGSEA, per germline. V was clipped by 6 bases and J by 5 bases, with 19 bases between them. The CDR3 sequence: CSVAGRGAWETQYF. The CDR3, as DNA: TGCAGCGTGGCCGGTAGGGGCGCGTGGGAGACCCAGTACTTC.

The chain carries TRBV11-3 and TRBJ2-2; possible D gene TRBD2, 6 bases. This CDR3 region has 15 residues. Germline CDR1 reads SGHNT; CDR2 reads YENEEA. V was trimmed by 4 bases and J by 6 bases, leaving 15 bases between them. CDR3 DNA: TGTGCCAGCAGCTCACCCGGGACTCGCCCCGGGGAGCTGTTTTTT. It is translated as CASSSPGTRPGELFF.